Listed below are T cell receptor beta chains from one sample, sequenced in a study of Graves' ophthalmopathy and Graves' hyperthyroidism. TCRdb re-called the multiplex PCR reads through MiXCR, storing one row per CDR3 protein. The sample lists roughly 350,000 distinct CDR3 sequences, 15% to 20% occurring once. Sequenced sample: peripheral blood. All receptors derive from an adult woman with stable Graves' hyperthyroidism. Both conserved end residues are part of each CDR3. A D gene is named only where the DNA matches it firmly. Clone size, where shown, is once, few, many, or a class for clones that have expanded.

j_call	clone_size	d_call	v_call	cdr3_nt	cdr3_aa
TRBJ1-3	many	-	TRBV28	TGTGCCAGCAGTCTAAACCGGGGGGATGGAAACACCATATATTTT	CASSLNRGDGNTIYF
TRBJ2-7	many	TRBD1	TRBV20-1	TGCAGTGCTAGAGCCTGGGACAGGGACCTGGGTGAGCAGTACTTC	CSARAWDRDLGEQYF
TRBJ2-5	many	-	TRBV18	TGTGCCAGCTCACCCTCTAGCGAGAGAAGACAAACACAAGAGACCCAGTACTTC	CASSPSSERRQTQETQYF
TRBJ2-1	few	TRBD1	TRBV6-5	TGTGCCAGCAGTTTCGCCGGGACAGGGACTGTCAATGAGCAGTTCTTC	CASSFAGTGTVNEQFF
TRBJ1-2	many	-	TRBV24-1	TGTGCCACCAGTGAAAACAGCTTCCGGGGCTACACCTTC	CATSENSFRGYTF
TRBJ2-7	-	-	TRBV6-2/TRBV6-3	TGTGCCAGCAGTCCAACCACAGGTTCCACCTTTCCCAATGAGCAGTACTTC	CASSPTTGSTFPNEQYF
TRBJ2-5	many	-	TRBV6-5	TGTGCCAGCAGTTTCGACACCAGAGAGACCCAGTACTTC	CASSFDTRETQYF
TRBJ1-3	many	-	TRBV30	TGTGCCTGGAGTCTCCCCGGCGGAAACACCATATATTTT	CAWSLPGGNTIYF
TRBJ2-7	-	TRBD1	TRBV10-3	TGTGCCATCAGCTGGGGACAGATCCCCTCCTACGAGCAGTACTTC	CAISWGQIPSYEQYF
TRBJ2-4	many	-	TRBV7-2	TGTGCCAGCAGCCCCCGGCCGCGGGACATTAAGTACTTC	CASSPRPRDIKYF
TRBJ2-2	many	TRBD1	TRBV12-5	TGTGCTAGTGGTTTGGTAAATCCCGGACAGGGACTCCGACCGAACACCGGGGAGCTGTTTTTT	CASGLVNPGQGLRPNTGELFF
TRBJ2-4	few	-	TRBV5-1	TGCGCCAGCAGCGCACCCGGGCTAGCCAAAAACATTAAGTACTTC	CASSAPGLAKNIKYF
TRBJ2-7	many	TRBD2	TRBV2	TGTGCCAGCAGGGGGACTAGCGTTGACGAGCAGTACTTC	CASRGTSVDEQYF
TRBJ2-7	medium-sized	-	TRBV28	TGTGCCAGCACCGGGGGCTACGAGCAGTACTTC	CASTGGYEQYF
TRBJ1-2	-	-	TRBV19	TGTGCCAGTAGTATGGACGACACCTTCTATGGCTACACCTTC	CASSMDDTFYGYTF
TRBJ2-2	many	TRBD1	TRBV12-3/TRBV12-4	TGTGCCAGCAGTCCTCGGACAGGGAACACCGGGGAGCTGTTTTTT	CASSPRTGNTGELFF
TRBJ2-7	many	-	TRBV28	TGTGCCAGCAGTTTATGGGGCGGAGACACCACCTACGAGCAGTACTTC	CASSLWGGDTTYEQYF
TRBJ2-4	many	-	TRBV9	TGTGCCAGCAGCGTACTTGGGGGACCGATCAGCGGAAACATTCAGTACTTC	CASSVLGGPISGNIQYF
TRBJ2-3	many	-	TRBV28	TGTGCCAGCAGCCCTGACAGTGAAGATACGCAGTATTTT	CASSPDSEDTQYF
TRBJ2-1	many	-	TRBV20-1	TGCAGTGCCTTTAGAGTGGGGAACTACAATGAGCAGTTCTTC	CSAFRVGNYNEQFF
TRBJ2-7	-	TRBD1	TRBV20-1	TGCAGTGCTAGAGATCAGGGGGCGGACTACGAGCAGTACTTC	CSARDQGADYEQYF
TRBJ1-2	many	TRBD1	TRBV2	TGTGCCAGCAGTGAACCCACGAGGAGTCCCAGGGGGGCGGTCTATGGCTACACCTTC	CASSEPTRSPRGAVYGYTF
TRBJ1-5	many	-	TRBV6-1	TGTGCCAGCAGTGATGGTCAGCCCCAGCATTTT	CASSDGQPQHF
TRBJ1-2	-	-	TRBV27	TGTGCCAGCAGTCTACATGGAAACTATGGCTACACCTTC	CASSLHGNYGYTF
TRBJ2-5	many	TRBD2	TRBV6-2/TRBV6-3	TGTGCCAGCAGTTACTCGAGAAGCGGGAACTCAGGGACCCAGTACTTC	CASSYSRSGNSGTQYF
TRBJ2-2	many	-	TRBV19	TGTGCCAGTAGTATATTGGCCGAAACCGGGGAGCTGTTTTTT	CASSILAETGELFF
TRBJ2-3	many	TRBD1	TRBV11-2	TGTGCCAGCAGCTTAGGTCTGGGACAGGGGGCGAAAGATACGCAGTATTTT	CASSLGLGQGAKDTQYF
TRBJ1-1	many	-	TRBV6-5	TGTGCCAGCAGTTATCCGGGACACATGAACACTGAAGCTTTCTTT	CASSYPGHMNTEAFF
TRBJ1-2	many	-	TRBV6-5	TGTGCCAGCAGTTACCGAGAGGCGGCGGGCTACACCTTC	CASSYREAAGYTF
TRBJ1-1	few	-	TRBV10-2	TGCGCCAGCAGTGAGGGTCGGAGGGTTGAAGCTTTCTTT	CASSEGRRVEAFF
TRBJ2-5	many	-	TRBV20-1	TGCAGTGCTACGGACGGGTCGGTGGAGACCCAGTACTTC	CSATDGSVETQYF
TRBJ2-5	many	TRBD2	TRBV15	TGTGCCACCAGCAGAGATTCGGCGGGAGGGCCTTGGGAGACCCAGTACTTC	CATSRDSAGGPWETQYF
TRBJ1-5	many	-	TRBV5-5	TGTGCCAGCAGCTTGGCCCTCGGTTATAGCAATCAGCCCCAGCATTTT	CASSLALGYSNQPQHF
TRBJ2-5	many	-	TRBV13	TGTGCCAGCAGCTTAGGGTACAGTCAAGAGACCCAGTACTTC	CASSLGYSQETQYF
TRBJ1-1	-	-	TRBV10-3	TGTGCCATCCGCCTGGCACATGGGGACACTGAAGCTTTCTTT	CAIRLAHGDTEAFF
TRBJ2-4	-	-	TRBV27	TGTGCCAGCAGTGCCCTGGACAGACCAAACATTCAGTACTTC	CASSALDRPNIQYF
TRBJ1-1	many	-	TRBV6-2/TRBV6-3	TGTGCCAGCAGCTACCCGGGGGGTAGTAATGAAGCTTTCTTT	CASSYPGGSNEAFF
TRBJ2-5	many	-	TRBV7-2	TGTGCCAGCAGCTTAAATCGACCCTCAGGGGAGACCCAGTACTTC	CASSLNRPSGETQYF
TRBJ1-5	many	TRBD1	TRBV15	TGTGCCACCAGCAGAGGAGGGGGGGACAGAGCGAGCAATCAGCCCCAGCATTTT	CATSRGGGDRASNQPQHF
TRBJ2-5	-	TRBD2	TRBV7-9	TGTGCCAGCAGCTTAGGTCGACGGGGGGGGACGCAAGAGGCCCAGTACTTC	CASSLGRRGGTQEAQYF
TRBJ2-5	-	-	TRBV12-3/TRBV12-4	TGTGCCAGCAGTCCCGGAACCCCACCACCTGAGACCCAGTACTTC	CASSPGTPPPETQYF
TRBJ1-2	-	-	TRBV20-1	TGCAGTGCTAGGGACGGCAGTCCGTACTCCTACACCTTC	CSARDGSPYSYTF
TRBJ2-7	many	-	TRBV28	TGTGCCAGCAGTTTAATCGATTGGACCGCCGAGCAGTACTTC	CASSLIDWTAEQYF
TRBJ2-5	-	-	TRBV15	TGTGCCACCAGCAGAGAAACAGGCGGGGAGACCCAGTACTTC	CATSRETGGETQYF
TRBJ2-4	many	TRBD1	TRBV7-2	TGTGCCAGCAGCCTTCAGACAGGGGGAAGGGGAAACATTCAGTACTTC	CASSLQTGGRGNIQYF
TRBJ1-2	many	TRBD1	TRBV2	TGTGCCAGCAGTGAAGCGGGGGTGACAGGAAACAGGGGTTATGGCTACACCTTC	CASSEAGVTGNRGYGYTF
TRBJ2-3	few	TRBD2	TRBV6-5	TGTGCCAGCAGTTACCTAGCGGGTCCTAGCACAGATACGCAGTATTTT	CASSYLAGPSTDTQYF
TRBJ1-5	-	TRBD1	TRBV12-3/TRBV12-4	TGTGCCAGCAGTACTACAACCGGGACAGGGCGGTTCAATCAGCCCCAGCATTTT	CASSTTTGTGRFNQPQHF
TRBJ2-7	many	TRBD1	TRBV28	TGTGCCAGTTATACGACAGGGGCCCTGGGCGAGCAGTACTTC	CASYTTGALGEQYF
TRBJ1-2	many	TRBD1	TRBV28	TGTGCCAGCAGTACAGGGGTCTCGAACTATGGCTACACCTTC	CASSTGVSNYGYTF
TRBJ1-5	many	-	TRBV27	TGTGCCAGCCGGGGTTATAGCAATCAGCCCCAGCATTTT	CASRGYSNQPQHF
TRBJ2-5	many	-	TRBV28	TGTGCCAGCAGTTTCCCCCGGAAGCGCCAAGAGACCCAGTACTTC	CASSFPRKRQETQYF
TRBJ1-2	many	-	TRBV2	TGTGCCAGCAAGGAGGATGCCAACTATGGCTACACCTTC	CASKEDANYGYTF
TRBJ2-7	many	TRBD2	TRBV10-3	TGTGCCATCAGTCCAGGGGAAAGCGGGAGTTACGAGCAGTACTTC	CAISPGESGSYEQYF
TRBJ2-7	many	-	TRBV28	TGTGCCAGCAGTTTTTCGGGTTTGTACGAGCAGTACTTC	CASSFSGLYEQYF